This TCR beta chain is drawn from a study of vaccination and CD4 T cells after COVID-19. Study-wide context: Stimulation of cells relied on overlapping spike peptides derived from SARS-CoV-2, HCoV-NL63, HCoV-OC43 and HCoV-229E.

Trimming shortened V by 6 bases and J by 2 bases, and 17 bases separated the two germline ends. The CDR3 spans 15 residues. Germline lookup yields CDR1 SGHRS and CDR2 YFSETQ. In regard to this clonotype: Its antigen remains unknown.

The treatment here: roughly 11-day PBMC culture with coronavirus spike peptide pools or control peptides (ViraFEST assay). Expansion of antigen-specific T cells with peptide pools by ViraFEST preceded sequencing of TCRs. Once obtained from cultured CD4+ T cells, the DNA was sequenced using the Oncomine TCR Beta short-read assay. TCRdb re-called the PCR reads with MiXCR, one entry per CDR3 protein. The sample holds around 21,000 distinct CDR3 sequences, around 49% seen once. The source is a human donor who had recovered from COVID-19. What was sequenced was CD4+ T cells from blood, cultured in vitro. V and J are TRBV5-1 and TRBJ1-1; D gene unclear. The CDR3 is CASKTVSQINTEAFF. The DNA for the CDR3 is TGCGCCAGCAAAACGGTCAGTCAAATCAACACTGAAGCTTTCTTT.